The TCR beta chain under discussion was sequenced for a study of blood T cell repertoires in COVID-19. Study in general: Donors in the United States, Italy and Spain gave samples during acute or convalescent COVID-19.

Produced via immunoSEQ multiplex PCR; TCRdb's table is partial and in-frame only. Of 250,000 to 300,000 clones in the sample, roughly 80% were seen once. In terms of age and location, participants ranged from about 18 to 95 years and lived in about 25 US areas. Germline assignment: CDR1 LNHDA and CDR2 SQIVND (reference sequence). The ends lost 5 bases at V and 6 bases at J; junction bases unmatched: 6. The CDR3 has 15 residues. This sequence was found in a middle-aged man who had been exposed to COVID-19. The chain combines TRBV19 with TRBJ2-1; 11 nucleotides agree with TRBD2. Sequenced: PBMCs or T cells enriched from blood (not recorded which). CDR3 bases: TGTGCCAGTAGTCTACTAGCGGGAGCTTCCAATGAGCAGTTCTTC. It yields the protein CASSLLAGASNEQFF.